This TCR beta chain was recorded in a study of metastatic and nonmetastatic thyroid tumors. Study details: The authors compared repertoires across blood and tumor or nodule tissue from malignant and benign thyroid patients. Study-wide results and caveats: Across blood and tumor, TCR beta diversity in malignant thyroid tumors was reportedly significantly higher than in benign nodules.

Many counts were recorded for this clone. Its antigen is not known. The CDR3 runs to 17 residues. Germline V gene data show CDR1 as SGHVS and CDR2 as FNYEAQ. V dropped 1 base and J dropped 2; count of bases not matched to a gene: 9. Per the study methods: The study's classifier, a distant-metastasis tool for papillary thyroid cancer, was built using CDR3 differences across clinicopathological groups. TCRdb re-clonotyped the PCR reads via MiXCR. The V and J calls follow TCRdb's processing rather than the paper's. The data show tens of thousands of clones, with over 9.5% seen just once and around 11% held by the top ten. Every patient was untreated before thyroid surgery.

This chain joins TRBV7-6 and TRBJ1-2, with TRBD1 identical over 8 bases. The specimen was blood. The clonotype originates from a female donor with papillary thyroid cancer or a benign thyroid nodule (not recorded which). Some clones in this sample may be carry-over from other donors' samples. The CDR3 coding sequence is TGTGCCAGCAGCTTAGGGGGAACAGGGACAGGAAACTATGGCTACACCTTC. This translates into CASSLGGTGTGNYGYTF.